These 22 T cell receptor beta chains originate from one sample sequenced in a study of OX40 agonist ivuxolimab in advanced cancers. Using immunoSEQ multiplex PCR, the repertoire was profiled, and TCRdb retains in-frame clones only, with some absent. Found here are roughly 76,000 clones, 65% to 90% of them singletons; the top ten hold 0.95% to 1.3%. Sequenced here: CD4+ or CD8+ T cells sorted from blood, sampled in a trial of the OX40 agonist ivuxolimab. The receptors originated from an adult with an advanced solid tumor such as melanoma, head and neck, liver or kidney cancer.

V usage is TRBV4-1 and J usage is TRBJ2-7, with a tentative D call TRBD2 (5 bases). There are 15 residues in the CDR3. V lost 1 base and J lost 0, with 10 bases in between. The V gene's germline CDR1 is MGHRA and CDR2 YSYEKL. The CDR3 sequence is CASSQVGVPSYEQYF. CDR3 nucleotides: TGCGCCAGCAGCCAAGTCGGGGTCCCCTCCTACGAGCAGTACTTC.

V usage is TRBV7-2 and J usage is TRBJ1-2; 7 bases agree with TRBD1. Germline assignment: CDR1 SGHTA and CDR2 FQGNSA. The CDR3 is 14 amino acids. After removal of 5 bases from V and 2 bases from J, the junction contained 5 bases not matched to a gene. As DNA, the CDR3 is TGTGCCAGCAGCCGACAGGGTTCGAACTATGGCTACACCTTC. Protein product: CASSRQGSNYGYTF.

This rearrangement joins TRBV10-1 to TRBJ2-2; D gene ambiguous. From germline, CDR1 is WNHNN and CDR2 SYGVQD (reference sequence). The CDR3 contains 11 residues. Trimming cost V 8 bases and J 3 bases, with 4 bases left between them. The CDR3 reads CASADTGELFF. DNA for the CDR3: TGCGCCAGCGCCGACACCGGGGAGCTGTTTTTT.

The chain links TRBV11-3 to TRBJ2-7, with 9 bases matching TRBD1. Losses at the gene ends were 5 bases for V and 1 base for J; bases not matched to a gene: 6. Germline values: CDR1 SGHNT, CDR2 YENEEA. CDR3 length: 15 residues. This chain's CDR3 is CASSKGQGQSYEQYF. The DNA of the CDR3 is TGTGCCAGCAGCAAGGGACAGGGACAATCCTACGAGCAGTACTTC.

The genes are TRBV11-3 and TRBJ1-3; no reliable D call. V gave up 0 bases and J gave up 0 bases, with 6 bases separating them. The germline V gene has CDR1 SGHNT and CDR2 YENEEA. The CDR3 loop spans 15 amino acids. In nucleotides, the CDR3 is TGTGCCAGCAGCTTAGACGGCAACTCTGGAAACACCATATATTTT. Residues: CASSLDGNSGNTIYF.

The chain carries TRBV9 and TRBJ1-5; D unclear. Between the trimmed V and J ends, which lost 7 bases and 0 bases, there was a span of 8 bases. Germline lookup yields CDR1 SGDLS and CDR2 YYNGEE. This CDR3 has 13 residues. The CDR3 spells CASSRDSNQPQHF. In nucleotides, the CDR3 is TGTGCCAGCTCCCGGGATAGCAATCAGCCCCAGCATTTT.

The CDR3 coding sequence is TGTGCCAGCAGTGACTTGACAGGGTTTACAGATACGCAGTATTTT. The encoded protein is CASSDLTGFTDTQYF. This rearrangement joins TRBV6-1 to TRBJ2-3; 7 bases are a match to TRBD1. Germline-derived CDR1 and CDR2 are MNHNS and SASEGT. The CDR3 consists of 15 residues. The junction had 6 bases not matched to a gene; V was cut back by 3 bases and J by 3 bases.

The CDR3 DNA reads TGTGCCAGCAGCTTCGCAGGGTTCGAGCAGTACTTC. Translation: CASSFAGFEQYF. The J gene is TRBJ2-7, the V gene TRBV7-9; perhaps TRBD1 as D (5 bases). V lost 3 bases, J lost 6 bases, and 9 bases lay in between. CDR3 length: 12 residues. Germline CDR1 SEHNR, CDR2 FQNEAQ (reference sequence).

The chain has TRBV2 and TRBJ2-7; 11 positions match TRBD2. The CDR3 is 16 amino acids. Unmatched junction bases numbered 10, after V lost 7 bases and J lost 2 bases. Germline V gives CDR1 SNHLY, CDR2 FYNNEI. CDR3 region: CASTDTSGGRAYEQYF. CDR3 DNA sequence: TGTGCCAGCACTGACACTAGCGGGGGACGCGCCTACGAGCAGTACTTC.

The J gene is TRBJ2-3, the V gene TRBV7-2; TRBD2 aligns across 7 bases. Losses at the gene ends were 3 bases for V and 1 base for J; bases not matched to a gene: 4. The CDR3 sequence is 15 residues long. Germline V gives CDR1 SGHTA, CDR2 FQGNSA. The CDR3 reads CASSFGTSGTDTQYF. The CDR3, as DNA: TGTGCCAGCAGCTTCGGAACTAGCGGCACAGATACGCAGTATTTT.

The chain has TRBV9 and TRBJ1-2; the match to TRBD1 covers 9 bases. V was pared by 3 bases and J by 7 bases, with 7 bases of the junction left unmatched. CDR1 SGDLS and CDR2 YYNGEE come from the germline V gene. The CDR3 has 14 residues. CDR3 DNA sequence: TGTGCCAGCAGCGAGGACAGGGGAATTCGTGGCTACACCTTC. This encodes CASSEDRGIRGYTF.

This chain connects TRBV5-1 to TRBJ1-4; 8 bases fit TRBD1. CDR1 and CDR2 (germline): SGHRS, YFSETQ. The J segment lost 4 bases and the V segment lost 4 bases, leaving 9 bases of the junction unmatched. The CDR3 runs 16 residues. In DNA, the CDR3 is TGCGCCAGCAGCCCCGGACAGGGAGGGGGTAATGAAAAACTGTTTTTT. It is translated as CASSPGQGGGNEKLFF.

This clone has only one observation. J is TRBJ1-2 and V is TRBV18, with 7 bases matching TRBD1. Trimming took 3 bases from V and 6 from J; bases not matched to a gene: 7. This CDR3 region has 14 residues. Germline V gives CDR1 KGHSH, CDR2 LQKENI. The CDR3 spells CASSPFTGENGYTF. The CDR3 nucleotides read TGTGCCAGCTCACCTTTTACAGGGGAGAATGGCTACACCTTC.

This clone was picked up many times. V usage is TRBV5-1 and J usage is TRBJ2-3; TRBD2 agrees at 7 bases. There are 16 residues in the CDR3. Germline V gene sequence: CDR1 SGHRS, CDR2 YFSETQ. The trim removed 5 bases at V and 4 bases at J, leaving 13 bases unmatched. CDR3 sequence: CASSTTRAGTADTQYF. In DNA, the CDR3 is TGCGCCAGCAGTACTACCCGAGCGGGGACCGCAGATACGCAGTATTTT. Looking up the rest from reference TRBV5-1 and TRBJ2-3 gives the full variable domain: KAGVTQTPRYLIKTRGQQVTLSCSPISGHRSVSWYQQTPGQGLQFLFEYFSETQRNKGNFPGRFSGRQFSNSRSEMNVSTLELGDSALYLCASSTTRAGTADTQYFGPGTRLTVL.

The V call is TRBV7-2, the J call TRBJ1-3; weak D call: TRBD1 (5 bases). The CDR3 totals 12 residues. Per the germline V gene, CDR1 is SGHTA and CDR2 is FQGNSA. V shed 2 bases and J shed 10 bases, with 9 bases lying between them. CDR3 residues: CASSLIGGTIYF. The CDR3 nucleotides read TGTGCCAGCAGCTTAATTGGGGGAACCATATATTTT. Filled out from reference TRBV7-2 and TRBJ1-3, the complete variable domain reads GAGVSQSPSNKVTEKGKDVELRCDPISGHTALYWYRQSLGQGLEFLIYFQGNSAPDKSGLPSDRFSAERTGGSVSTLTIQRTQQEDSAVYLCASSLIGGTIYFGEGSWLTVV.

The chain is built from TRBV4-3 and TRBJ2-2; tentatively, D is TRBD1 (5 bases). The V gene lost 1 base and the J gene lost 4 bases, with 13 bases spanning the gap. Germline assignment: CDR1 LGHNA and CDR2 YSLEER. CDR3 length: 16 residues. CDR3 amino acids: CASSQVRGGSTGELFF. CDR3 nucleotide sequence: TGCGCCAGCAGCCAAGTTAGGGGCGGCAGCACCGGGGAGCTGTTTTTT.

The CDR3 spells CASSRRGEKLFF. CDR3 nucleotide sequence: TGTGCCAGTAGTCGAAGGGGCGAAAAACTGTTTTTT. The chain is built from TRBV19 and TRBJ1-4; TRBD1 is a possible D gene (5 bases). Trimming shortened V by 5 bases and J by 8 bases, and 9 bases separated the two germline ends. CDR3 length equals 12 residues. CDR1 LNHDA and CDR2 SQIVND come from the germline V gene (reference sequence).

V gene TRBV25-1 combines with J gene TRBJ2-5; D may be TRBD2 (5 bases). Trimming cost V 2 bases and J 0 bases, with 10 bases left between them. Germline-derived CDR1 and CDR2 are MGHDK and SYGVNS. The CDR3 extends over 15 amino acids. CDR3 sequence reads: CASSEEDWYQETQYF. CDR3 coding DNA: TGTGCCAGCAGTGAAGAGGACTGGTACCAAGAGACCCAGTACTTC.

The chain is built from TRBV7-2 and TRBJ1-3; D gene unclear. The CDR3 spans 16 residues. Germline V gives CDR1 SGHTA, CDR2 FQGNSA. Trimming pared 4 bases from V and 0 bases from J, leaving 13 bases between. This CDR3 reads CASSSQDPGSGNTIYF. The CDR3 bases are TGTGCCAGCAGCTCCCAAGACCCGGGCTCTGGAAACACCATATATTTT.

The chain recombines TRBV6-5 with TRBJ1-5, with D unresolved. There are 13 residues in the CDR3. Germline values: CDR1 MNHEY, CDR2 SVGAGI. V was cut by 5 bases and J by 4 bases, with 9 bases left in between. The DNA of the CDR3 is TGTGCCAGCAGTACTCGGAAAAATCAGCCCCAGCATTTT. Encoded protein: CASSTRKNQPQHF.

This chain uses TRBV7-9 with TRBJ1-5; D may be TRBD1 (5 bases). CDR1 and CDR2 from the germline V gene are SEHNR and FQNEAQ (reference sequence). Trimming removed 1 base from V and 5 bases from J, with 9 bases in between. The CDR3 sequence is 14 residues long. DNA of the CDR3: TGTGCCAGCAGCTTAGGGGGCTGGGATCAGCCCCAGCATTTT. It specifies CASSLGGWDQPQHF.

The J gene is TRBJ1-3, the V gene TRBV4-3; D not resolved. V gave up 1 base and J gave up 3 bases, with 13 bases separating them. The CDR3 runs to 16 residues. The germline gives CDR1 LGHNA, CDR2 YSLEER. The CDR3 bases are TGCGCCAGCAGCCAAGGGACCTCGGCGGTTGGAAACACCATATATTTT. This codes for CASSQGTSAVGNTIYF.